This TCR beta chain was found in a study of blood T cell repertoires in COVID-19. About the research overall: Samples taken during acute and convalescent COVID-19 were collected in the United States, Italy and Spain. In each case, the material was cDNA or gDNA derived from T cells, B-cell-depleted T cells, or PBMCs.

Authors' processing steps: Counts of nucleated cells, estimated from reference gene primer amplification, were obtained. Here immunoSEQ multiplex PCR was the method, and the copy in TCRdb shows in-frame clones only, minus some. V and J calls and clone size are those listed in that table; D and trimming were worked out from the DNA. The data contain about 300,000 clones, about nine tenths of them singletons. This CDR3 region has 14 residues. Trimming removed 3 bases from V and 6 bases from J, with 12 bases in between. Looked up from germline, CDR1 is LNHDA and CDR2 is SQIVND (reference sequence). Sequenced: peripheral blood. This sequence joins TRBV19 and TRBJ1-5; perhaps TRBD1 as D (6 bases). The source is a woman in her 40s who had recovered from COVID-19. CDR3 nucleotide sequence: TGTGCCAGTAGTATTTCAGGGGAACGTCAGCCCCAGCATTTT. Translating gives CASSISGERQPQHF.